This T cell receptor (beta chain) was sequenced for a study of post-analysis software for immune sequencing data. The study's findings and limits: Patients with multiple sclerosis recorded significantly lower normalized Chao1 diversity than controls, the study found. TRBV5-6, TRBV5-1 and TRBV20-1 were among five TRBV segments more frequent in patients than controls.

The germline V gene has CDR1 MNHEY and CDR2 SMNVEV (reference sequence). The CDR3 covers 16 residues. V was clipped by 2 bases and J by 2 bases, with 16 bases between them. A remark on this clonotype: Antigen: not known.

Unique molecular identifiers featured in each of the TCR beta cDNA libraries. TCRdb analysed the PCR reads with MiXCR anew, one entry per CDR3 protein. The table shows around 710,000 distinct CDR3 sequences, with around 42% occurring only once. This receptor was identified in a girl under 18 with multiple sclerosis. Sequencing was done on a sample of blood. The V call is TRBV27, the J call TRBJ2-7, with a possible D match to TRBD1 (6 bases). CDR3 DNA sequence: TGTGCCAGCAGTTTAGGGGGATGGCAGGGGACCTACGAGCAGTACTTC. Its translation is CASSLGGWQGTYEQYF.